What follows are 17 T cell receptor beta chains derived from one specimen sequenced in a study of blood T cell repertoires in COVID-19. Sequencing used immunoSEQ multiplex PCR; TCRdb keeps in-frame clones, though not all of them. The sample has 250,000 to 300,000 clones; 85% to 90% are singletons. Sequencing was performed on peripheral blood. All receptors derive from a woman aged 40 to 49 who had recovered from COVID-19.

The chain carries TRBV25-1 and TRBJ1-6; the D is unclear. Between the trimmed V and J ends, which lost 7 bases and 14 bases, there was a span of 15 bases. The CDR3 runs to 12 residues. The V gene's germline CDR1 is MGHDK and CDR2 SYGVNS. For the CDR3, the DNA is TGTGCCAGCAAGGATGCTCTCGGGGCCCTCCACTTT. It encodes CASKDALGALHF.

As to this clone: Other DNA sequences of this sample code for an identical CDR3. This rearrangement joins TRBV4-3 to TRBJ1-2, with D tentatively TRBD1 (6 bases). The germline V gene has CDR1 LGHNA and CDR2 YSLEER. Trimming removed 0 bases at V and 4 bases at J, with 12 bases between. The CDR3 runs to 15 residues. CDR3 in DNA: TGCGCCAGCAGCCAAGACAGGGGCCGGGGCTATGGCTACACCTTC. Translating it yields CASSQDRGRGYGYTF.

This chain links TRBV7-9 with TRBJ2-2; TRBD1 matches 9 bases. This CDR3 is 14 amino acids long. The ends lost 4 bases at V and 7 bases at J; junction bases unmatched: 4. The germline V gene has CDR1 SEHNR and CDR2 FQNEAQ (reference sequence). The CDR3 DNA follows: TGTGCCAGCAGCTCGGGACAGGGAGGCGGGGAGCTGTTTTTT. Translating it yields CASSSGQGGGELFF.

The chain combines TRBV5-8 with TRBJ2-3, with 8 bases that match TRBD1. The V gene's germline CDR1 is SGHTS and CDR2 YDEGEE. The CDR3 loop spans 16 amino acids. V was pared by 2 bases and J by 6 bases, with 11 bases of the junction left unmatched. CDR3 sequence: CASSLAGGLVEDTQYF. In DNA form, the CDR3 reads TGTGCCAGCAGCTTAGCAGGGGGCCTAGTCGAGGATACGCAGTATTTT.

The count of this clone is one. CDR3 residues: CASSSQGANTF. For the CDR3, the DNA is TGTGCCAGCAGTTCCCAGGGGGCGAACACCTTC. This chain connects TRBV6-5 to TRBJ1-2; 8 bases are shared with TRBD1. This CDR3 has 11 residues. Germline loops: CDR1 MNHEY, CDR2 SVGAGI. Losses at the gene ends were 4 bases for V and 12 bases for J; bases not matched to a gene: 4.

The V gene is TRBV30, the J gene TRBJ1-1; 8 bases match TRBD1. CDR3 length: 15 residues. V lost 8 bases to trimming and J lost 5 bases; unmatched junction nucleotides: 16. CDR1 is GTSNPN, CDR2 SVGIG, per germline (reference sequence). Here the CDR3 DNA reads TGTGCCGCGGGGCAGGGGGCTAGTTTTGGGACTGAAGCTTTCTTT. Residues: CAAGQGASFGTEAFF.

The V gene is TRBV7-2, the J gene TRBJ1-6, with 9 bases matching TRBD1. Germline-derived CDR1 and CDR2 are SGHTA and FQGNSA. CDR3 length: 15 residues. V shed 3 bases and J 10 bases; nucleotides not matched to a gene: 7. The chain's CDR3 is CASSFSGTGRSPLHF. Written as DNA, the CDR3 is TGTGCCAGCAGCTTTTCCGGGACAGGGAGATCACCCCTCCACTTT.

The chain combines TRBV5-1 with TRBJ1-4; D possibly corresponds to TRBD1 (5 bases). This CDR3 spans 14 amino acids. Germline lookup yields CDR1 SGHRS and CDR2 YFSETQ. V lost 2 bases to trimming and J lost 7 bases, with 12 bases between them. In nucleotides, the CDR3 is TGCGCCAGCAGCTTTATGGGGCAGGGTGAAAAACTGTTTTTT. As protein: CASSFMGQGEKLFF.

This chain joins TRBV7-8 and TRBJ1-2; 9 nucleotides match TRBD1. The CDR3 spans 15 residues. J was trimmed by 2 bases and V by 5 bases; bases with no gene match: 6. Germline values: CDR1 SGHVS, CDR2 FQNEAQ. CDR3 DNA sequence: TGTGCCAGCAGCCCCCGGGGACAGGGAAACTATGGCTACACCTTC. Amino acids: CASSPRGQGNYGYTF.

The rearrangement joins TRBV2 to TRBJ2-1; D possibly corresponds to TRBD2 (5 bases). V was shortened by 6 bases and J by 0 bases, with 15 bases between the two germline ends. CDR1 SNHLY and CDR2 FYNNEI come from the germline V gene. The CDR3 runs 16 residues. This CDR3 reads CASRPQTTRSYNEQFF. The CDR3 nucleotides are TGTGCCAGCAGGCCCCAGACTACTCGCTCCTACAATGAGCAGTTCTTC.

V is TRBV4-3 and J is TRBJ2-3; a weak D match, TRBD1 (7 bases). Germline V gene sequence: CDR1 LGHNA, CDR2 YSLEER. The CDR3 consists of 15 residues. The V end lost 3 bases, the J end lost 0 bases, and 10 bases lay between the germline ends. The CDR3, as DNA: TGCGCCAGCAGCCACAGGGGGGCAAGCACAGATACGCAGTATTTT. It translates to CASSHRGASTDTQYF.

The chain combines TRBV5-1 with TRBJ1-1, with D perhaps TRBD1 (6 bases). Trimming took off 0 bases at V and 5 bases at J, with 11 bases between the two ends. Germline lookup yields CDR1 SGHRS and CDR2 YFSETQ. The CDR3 covers 14 residues. The CDR3 reads CASSLEGRGTEAFF. The CDR3 nucleotides read TGCGCCAGCAGCTTGGAGGGTAGGGGGACTGAAGCTTTCTTT. Complete variable domain (other parts from reference TRBV5-1 and TRBJ1-1): KAGVTQTPRYLIKTRGQQVTLSCSPISGHRSVSWYQQTPGQGLQFLFEYFSETQRNKGNFPGRFSGRQFSNSRSEMNVSTLELGDSALYLCASSLEGRGTEAFFGQGTRLTVV.

The chain combines TRBV20-1 with TRBJ2-5; 7 positions match TRBD2. From germline, CDR1 is DFQATT and CDR2 SNEGSKA (reference sequence). V dropped 3 bases and J dropped 1; count of bases not matched to a gene: 23. The CDR3 runs to 20 residues. CDR3 sequence reads: CSASKPPTAGFILFQETQYF. CDR3 nucleotides: TGCAGTGCTAGTAAACCCCCGACAGCGGGGTTTATCCTATTCCAAGAGACCCAGTACTTC.

The chain couples TRBV3-1 (or the pseudogene TRBV3-2) to TRBJ1-2, with 9 bases aligning to TRBD1. Germline loops: CDR1 LGHDT, CDR2 YNNKEL (reference sequence). With 5 bases clipped from V and 6 bases from J, the junction kept 7 bases outside the gene matches. This CDR3 contains 14 residues. The CDR3 DNA sequence: TGTGCCAGCAGCTATACCGGGACAGGGAATGGCTACACCTTC. It encodes CASSYTGTGNGYTF.

J is TRBJ2-1 and V is TRBV2; D is unresolved. Germline lookup yields CDR1 SNHLY and CDR2 FYNNEI. The CDR3 is 12 residues long. With 8 bases removed from V and 9 bases from J, the gap between germline ends came to 14 bases. The CDR3 nucleotides read TGTGCCAGCTCCACCTCTTCCGGTGAGCAGTTCTTC. Encoded protein: CASSTSSGEQFF.

J is TRBJ1-1 and V is TRBV29-1; TRBD1 might be the D (6 bases). Germline values: CDR1 SQVTM, CDR2 ANQGSEA. The CDR3 has 11 amino acids. V was pared by 7 bases and J by 3 bases, with 9 bases between. CDR3 sequence reads: CSGTGYTEAFF. The CDR3 nucleotides are TGCAGCGGCACAGGGTACACTGAAGCTTTCTTT.

The chain links TRBV5-4 to TRBJ1-2; D not certain. Germline V gene sequence: CDR1 SGHNT, CDR2 YYREEE (reference sequence). This CDR3 comprises 14 residues. The V end was cut by 4 bases, the J end by 3 bases, with 13 bases between. For the CDR3, the DNA is TGTGCCAGCAGCCCTTCGACGGGAGACTATGGCTACACCTTC. Its translation is CASSPSTGDYGYTF.